This note documents a single T cell receptor (beta chain) sequence. The data are from a study of Ad26.COV2.S vaccination and SARS-CoV-2 variants. Using immunoSEQ multiplex PCR, the repertoire was profiled, and TCRdb retains in-frame clones only, with some absent. The table records 440,000 or so clones, 89% of them present only once. The CDR3 is 12 amino acids. CDR1 is PRHDT, CDR2 FYEKMQ, per germline (reference sequence). V dropped 7 bases and J dropped 7 bases, with 13 bases sitting between them. The treatment is: 15 to 20 received Ad26.COV2.S at low or high dose, single or two shots; about 5 received placebo; per-sample allocation not given. Repertoires come from day 63 after the first vaccine or placebo injection.

This receptor was taken from a person aged 18 to 65 who received the Ad26.COV2.S COVID-19 vaccine or a placebo. This rearrangement joins TRBV13 to TRBJ1-2; D is ambiguous. The sample consisted of peripheral blood, taken in a trial of Ad26.COV2.S vaccine versus placebo. The CDR3 reads CASTQPVGGYTF. In DNA, the CDR3 is TGTGCCAGCACTCAGCCGGTCGGTGGCTACACCTTC.